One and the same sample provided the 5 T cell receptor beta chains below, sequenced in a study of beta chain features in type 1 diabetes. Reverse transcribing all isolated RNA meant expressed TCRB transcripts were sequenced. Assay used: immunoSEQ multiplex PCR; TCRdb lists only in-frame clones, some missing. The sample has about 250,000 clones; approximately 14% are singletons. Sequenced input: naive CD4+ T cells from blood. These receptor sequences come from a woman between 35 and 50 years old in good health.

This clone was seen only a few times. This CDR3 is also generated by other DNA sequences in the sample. The CDR3 DNA follows: TGCGCCAGCACAGCGGGAGGTAGGCAAGAGACCCAGTACTTC. Amino acid sequence: CASTAGGRQETQYF. The rearrangement uses TRBV5-1 and TRBJ2-5, with TRBD2 identical over 9 bases. Germline V gives CDR1 SGHRS, CDR2 YFSETQ. The length of the CDR3 is 14 residues. Trimming at V came to 6 bases and at J to 2 bases, leaving 5 bases not matched to a gene.

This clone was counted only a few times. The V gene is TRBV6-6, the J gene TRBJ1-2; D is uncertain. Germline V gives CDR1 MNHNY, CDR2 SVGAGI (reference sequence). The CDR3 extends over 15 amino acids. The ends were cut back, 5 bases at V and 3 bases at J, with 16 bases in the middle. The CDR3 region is CASSPAGAFDYGYTF. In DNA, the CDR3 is TGTGCCAGCAGTCCCGCGGGCGCTTTCGACTATGGCTACACCTTC.

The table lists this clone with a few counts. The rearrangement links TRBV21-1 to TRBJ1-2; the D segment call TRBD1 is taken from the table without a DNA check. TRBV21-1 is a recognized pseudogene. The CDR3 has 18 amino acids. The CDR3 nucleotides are TGTGCCAGCAGCAAATCAAGAGTGGGGGCTGGGGAAGACTATGGCTACACCTTC. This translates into CASSKSRVGAGEDYGYTF.

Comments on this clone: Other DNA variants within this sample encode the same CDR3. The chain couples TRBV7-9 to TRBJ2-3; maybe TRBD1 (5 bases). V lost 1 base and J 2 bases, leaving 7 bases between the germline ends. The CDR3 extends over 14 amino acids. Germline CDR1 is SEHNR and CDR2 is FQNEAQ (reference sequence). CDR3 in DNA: TGTGCCAGCAGCTTAGGACAGTACACAGATACGCAGTATTTT. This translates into CASSLGQYTDTQYF. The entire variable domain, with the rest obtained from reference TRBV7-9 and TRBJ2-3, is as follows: DTGVSQNPRHKITKRGQNVTFRCDPISEHNRLYWYRQTLGQGPEFLTYFQNEAQLEKSRLLSDRFSAERPKGSFSTLEIQRTEQGDSAMYLCASSLGQYTDTQYFGPGTRLTVL.

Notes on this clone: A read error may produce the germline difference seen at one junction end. The CDR3 DNA is TGTGCCAGCAGTGAAGGGCAGAGCAGTACAGGTGACTTC. It encodes CASSEGQSSTGDF. The rearrangement uses TRBV2 and TRBJ2-7, with D tentatively TRBD1 (5 bases). This CDR3 contains 13 residues. Germline loops: CDR1 SNHLY, CDR2 FYNNEI.